Sequencing of this T cell receptor beta chain was carried out in a study of blood T cell repertoires in COVID-19. Study details: The study drew acute and convalescent COVID-19 samples from the United States, Italy and Spain. In each case, the material was cDNA or gDNA derived from T cells, B-cell-depleted T cells, or PBMCs.

Original processing methods: Using reference gene primer amplification, nucleated cell counts were estimated. TCRdb's copy holds only in-frame clones and misses some; the assay was immunoSEQ multiplex PCR. The DNA gave D and trimming, while V, J and clone size come from that table. The data contain a few hundred thousand clones, 90% of them singletons. This study enrolled people aged roughly 18 to 100 from 24 US geographic areas. CDR1 and CDR2 from the germline V gene are SGHNT and YYREEE (reference sequence). The CDR3 loop spans 16 amino acids. V dropped 4 bases and J dropped 4 bases, with 20 bases sitting between them.

The rearrangement joins TRBV5-4 to TRBJ1-1, with D hard to call. Sequenced: PBMCs or T cells enriched from blood (not recorded which). The source of this sequence is a woman younger than 35 with acute COVID-19. CDR3 amino acids: CASSRPGSTDGTEAFF. CDR3 DNA sequence: TGTGCCAGCAGCCGACCAGGCTCCACAGATGGCACTGAAGCTTTCTTT. Supplemented by reference TRBV5-4 and TRBJ1-1, the full variable domain reads ETGVTQSPTHLIKTRGQQVTLRCSSQSGHNTVSWYQQALGQGPQFIFQYYREEENGRGNFPPRFSGLQFPNYSSELNVNALELDDSALYLCASSRPGSTDGTEAFFGQGTRLTVV.